This T cell receptor (beta chain) was sequenced during a study of cytomegalovirus exposure and HLA in healthy donors. In the study overall: Among 350 to 500 genotyped donors, about 85% fell in the Caucasian-associated ancestry cluster.

Regarding this clone: Its matching antigen is unknown.

Study-wide results and caveats: Reported results showed that the classifier diagnosed cytomegalovirus status with high specificity and sensitivity.

Use of 60 Vbeta and 13 Jbeta primers characterized the PCR. Only in-frame clones appear in the TCRdb table, and some are missing; sequencing was by immunoSEQ multiplex PCR. The repertoire holds a few hundred thousand clones, with roughly 89% as singletons. Specimen: PBMCs. The sequence came from a woman aged 18-29 years in good health and CMV-seronegative.

The CDR3 sequence: CASSLKGEYTEAFF. The CDR3 coding sequence is TGTGCCAGCAGCCTAAAGGGGGAGTACACTGAAGCTTTCTTT. This chain connects TRBV27 to TRBJ1-1; TRBD1 is a possible D gene (6 bases). The CDR3 totals 14 residues. CDR1 is MNHEY and CDR2 is SMNVEV in the germline V gene (reference sequence). V dropped 6 bases and J dropped 3 bases, with 14 bases sitting between them.